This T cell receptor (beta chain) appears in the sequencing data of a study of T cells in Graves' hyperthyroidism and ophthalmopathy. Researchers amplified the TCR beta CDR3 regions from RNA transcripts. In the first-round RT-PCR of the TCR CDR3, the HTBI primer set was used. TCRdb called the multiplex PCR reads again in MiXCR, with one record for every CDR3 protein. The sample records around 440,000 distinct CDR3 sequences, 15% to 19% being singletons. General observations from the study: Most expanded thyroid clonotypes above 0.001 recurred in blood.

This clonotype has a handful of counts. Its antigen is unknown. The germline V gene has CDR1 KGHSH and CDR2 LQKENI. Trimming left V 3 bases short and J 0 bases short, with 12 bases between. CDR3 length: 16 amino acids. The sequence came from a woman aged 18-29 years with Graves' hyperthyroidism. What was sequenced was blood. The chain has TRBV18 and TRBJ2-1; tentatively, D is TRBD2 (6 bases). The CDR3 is CASSPKGRPSYNEQFF. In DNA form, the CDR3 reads TGTGCCAGCTCACCGAAGGGGAGGCCCTCCTACAATGAGCAGTTCTTC.